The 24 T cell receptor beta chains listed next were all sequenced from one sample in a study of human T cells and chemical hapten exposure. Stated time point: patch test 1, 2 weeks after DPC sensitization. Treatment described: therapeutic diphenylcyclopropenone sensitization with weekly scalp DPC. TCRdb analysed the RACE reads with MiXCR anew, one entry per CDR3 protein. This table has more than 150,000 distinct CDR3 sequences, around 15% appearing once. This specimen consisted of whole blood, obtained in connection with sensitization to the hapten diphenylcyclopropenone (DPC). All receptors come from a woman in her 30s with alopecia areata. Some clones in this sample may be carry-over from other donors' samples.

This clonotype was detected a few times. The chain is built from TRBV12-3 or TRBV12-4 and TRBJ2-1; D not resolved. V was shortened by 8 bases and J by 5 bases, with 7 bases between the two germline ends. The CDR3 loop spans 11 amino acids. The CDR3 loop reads CASLRNNEQFF. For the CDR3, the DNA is TGTGCCAGCTTAAGGAACAATGAGCAGTTCTTC.

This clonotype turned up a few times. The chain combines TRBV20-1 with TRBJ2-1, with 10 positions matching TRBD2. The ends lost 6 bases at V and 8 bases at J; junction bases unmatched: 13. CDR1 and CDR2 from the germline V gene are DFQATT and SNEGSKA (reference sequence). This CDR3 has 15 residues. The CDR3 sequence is CSATGSSGRVDEQFF. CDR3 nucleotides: TGCAGTGCGACGGGCTCTAGCGGGAGAGTCGATGAGCAGTTCTTC.

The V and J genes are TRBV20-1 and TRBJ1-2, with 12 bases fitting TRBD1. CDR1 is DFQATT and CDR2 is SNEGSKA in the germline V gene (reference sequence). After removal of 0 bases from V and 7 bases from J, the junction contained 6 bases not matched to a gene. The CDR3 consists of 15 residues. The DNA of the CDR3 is TGCAGTGCTAGAGACTCTGGGACAGGGGGCTTTGGCTACACCTTC. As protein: CSARDSGTGGFGYTF.

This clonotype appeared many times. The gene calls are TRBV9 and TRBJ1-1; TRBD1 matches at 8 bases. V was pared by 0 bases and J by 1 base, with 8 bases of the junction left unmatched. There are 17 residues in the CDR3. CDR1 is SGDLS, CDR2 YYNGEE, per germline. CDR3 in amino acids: CASSVAPRGPPNTEAFF. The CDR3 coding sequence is TGTGCCAGCAGCGTAGCCCCCAGGGGGCCCCCGAACACTGAAGCTTTCTTT.

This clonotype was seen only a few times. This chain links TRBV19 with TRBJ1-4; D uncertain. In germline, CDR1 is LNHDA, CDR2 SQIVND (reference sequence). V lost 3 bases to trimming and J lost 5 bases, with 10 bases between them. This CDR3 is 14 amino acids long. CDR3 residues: CASSIGQKNEKLFF. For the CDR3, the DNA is TGTGCCAGTAGTATTGGGCAGAAAAATGAAAAACTGTTTTTT.

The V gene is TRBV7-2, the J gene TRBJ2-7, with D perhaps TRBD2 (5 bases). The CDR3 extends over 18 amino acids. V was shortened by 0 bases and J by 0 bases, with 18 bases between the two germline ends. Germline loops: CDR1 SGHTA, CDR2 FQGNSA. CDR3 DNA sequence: TGTGCCAGCAGCTTAGCCGGGGTCGACGGGCCCGCCTCCTACGAGCAGTACTTC. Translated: CASSLAGVDGPASYEQYF.

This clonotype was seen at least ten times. The DNA for the CDR3 is TGCGCCAGCAGCTTCATCCCAGGGCGAGGGACCGGGGAGCTGTTTTTT. Encoded protein: CASSFIPGRGTGELFF. The chain joins TRBV5-1 to TRBJ2-2; D is perhaps TRBD1 or TRBD2 (5 bases each). The CDR3 runs to 16 residues. Trimming stripped 2 bases from V and 5 bases from J, with 16 bases between. Germline V CDR1 and CDR2: SGHRS, YFSETQ.

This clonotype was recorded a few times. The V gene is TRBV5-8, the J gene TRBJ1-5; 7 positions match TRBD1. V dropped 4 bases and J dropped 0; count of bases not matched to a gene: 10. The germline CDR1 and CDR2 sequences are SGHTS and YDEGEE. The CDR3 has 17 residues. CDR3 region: CASSPPTGVYSNQPQHF. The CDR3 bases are TGTGCCAGCAGCCCCCCAACAGGGGTTTATAGCAATCAGCCCCAGCATTTT.

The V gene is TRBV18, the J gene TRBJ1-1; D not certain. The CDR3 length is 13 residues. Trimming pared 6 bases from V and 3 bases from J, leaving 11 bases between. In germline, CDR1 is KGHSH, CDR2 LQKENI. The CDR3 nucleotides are TGTGCCAGCTCCCAGGTTGCGGACACTGAAGCTTTCTTT. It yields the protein CASSQVADTEAFF.

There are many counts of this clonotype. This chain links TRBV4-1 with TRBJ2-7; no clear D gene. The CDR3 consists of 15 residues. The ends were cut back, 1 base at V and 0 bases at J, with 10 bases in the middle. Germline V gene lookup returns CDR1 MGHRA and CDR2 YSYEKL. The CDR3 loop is CASSQVPDDSYEQYF. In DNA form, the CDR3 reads TGCGCCAGCAGCCAAGTCCCCGATGACTCCTACGAGCAGTACTTC.

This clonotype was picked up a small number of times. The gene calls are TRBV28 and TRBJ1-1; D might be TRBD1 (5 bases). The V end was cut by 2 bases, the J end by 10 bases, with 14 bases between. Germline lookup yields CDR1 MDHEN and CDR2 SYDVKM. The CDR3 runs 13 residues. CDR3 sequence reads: CASSLPDSLAAFF. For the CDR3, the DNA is TGTGCCAGCAGTTTACCTGACAGTTTGGCAGCTTTCTTT.

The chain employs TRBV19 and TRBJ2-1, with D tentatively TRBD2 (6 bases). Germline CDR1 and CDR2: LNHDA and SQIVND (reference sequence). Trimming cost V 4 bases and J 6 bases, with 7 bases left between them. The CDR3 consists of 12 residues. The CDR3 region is CASSKEGNEQFF. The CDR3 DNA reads TGTGCCAGTAGTAAGGAGGGCAATGAGCAGTTCTTC. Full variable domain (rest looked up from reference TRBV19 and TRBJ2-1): DGGITQSPKYLFRKEGQNVTLSCEQNLNHDAMYWYRQDPGQGLRLIYYSQIVNDFQKGDIAEGYSVSREKKESFPLTVTSAQKNPTAFYLCASSKEGNEQFFGPGTRLTVL.

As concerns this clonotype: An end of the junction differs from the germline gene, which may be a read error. The CDR3 nucleotides are TGTGCCTGGAGGCATTTCACGGTCTCCCACAATGAGCAGTTCTTC. Residues: CAWRHFTVSHNEQFF. The rearrangement links TRBV30 to TRBJ2-1; D not resolved. The germline V gene has CDR1 GTSNPN and CDR2 SVGIG (reference sequence). This CDR3 has 15 amino acids.

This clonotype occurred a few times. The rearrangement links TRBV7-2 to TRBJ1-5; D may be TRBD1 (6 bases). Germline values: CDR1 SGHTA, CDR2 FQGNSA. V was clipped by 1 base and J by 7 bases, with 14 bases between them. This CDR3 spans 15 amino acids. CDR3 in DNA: TGTGCCAGCAGCTTAGGGGACACGCGAGGGCAGCCCCAGCATTTT. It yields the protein CASSLGDTRGQPQHF. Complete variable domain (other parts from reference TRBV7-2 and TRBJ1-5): GAGVSQSPSNKVTEKGKDVELRCDPISGHTALYWYRQSLGQGLEFLIYFQGNSAPDKSGLPSDRFSAERTGGSVSTLTIQRTQQEDSAVYLCASSLGDTRGQPQHFGDGTRLSIL.

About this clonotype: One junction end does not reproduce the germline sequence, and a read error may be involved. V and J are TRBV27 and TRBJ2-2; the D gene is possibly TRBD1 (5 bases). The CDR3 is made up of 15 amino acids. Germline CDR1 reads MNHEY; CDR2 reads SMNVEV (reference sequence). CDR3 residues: CASSTHKGNAGELFF. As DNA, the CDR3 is TGTGCCAGCAGCACACATAAGGGGAACGCCGGGGAGCTGTTTTTT.

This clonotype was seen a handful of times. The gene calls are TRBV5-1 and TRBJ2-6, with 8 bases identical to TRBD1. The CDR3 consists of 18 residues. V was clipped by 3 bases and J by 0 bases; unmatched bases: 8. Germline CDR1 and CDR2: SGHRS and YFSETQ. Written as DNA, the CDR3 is TGCGCCAGCAGCTCGAGGACAGGGACCCTCTCTGGGGCCAACGTCCTGACTTTC. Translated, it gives CASSSRTGTLSGANVLTF.

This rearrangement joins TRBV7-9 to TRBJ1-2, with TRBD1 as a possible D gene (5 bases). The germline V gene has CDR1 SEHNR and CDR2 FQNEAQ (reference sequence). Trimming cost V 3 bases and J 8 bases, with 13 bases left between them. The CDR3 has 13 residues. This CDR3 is CASSFMGGYGYTF. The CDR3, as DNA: TGTGCCAGCAGCTTCATGGGGGGTTACGGCTACACCTTC.

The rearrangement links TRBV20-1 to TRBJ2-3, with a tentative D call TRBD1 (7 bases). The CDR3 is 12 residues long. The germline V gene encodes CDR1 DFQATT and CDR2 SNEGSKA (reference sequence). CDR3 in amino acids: CSPRGGTDTQYF. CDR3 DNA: TGCAGCCCCAGGGGGGGCACAGATACGCAGTATTTT.

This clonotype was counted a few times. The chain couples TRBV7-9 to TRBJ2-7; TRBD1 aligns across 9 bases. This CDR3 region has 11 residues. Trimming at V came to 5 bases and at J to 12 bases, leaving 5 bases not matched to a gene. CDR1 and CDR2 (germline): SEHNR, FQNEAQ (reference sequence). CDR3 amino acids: CASSHTGGWYF. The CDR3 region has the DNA TGTGCCAGCAGCCATACAGGGGGCTGGTACTTC.

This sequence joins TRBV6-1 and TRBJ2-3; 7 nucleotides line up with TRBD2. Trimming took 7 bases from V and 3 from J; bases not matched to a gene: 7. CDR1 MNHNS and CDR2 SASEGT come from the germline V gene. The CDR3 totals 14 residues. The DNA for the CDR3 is TGTGCCAGCACTGCGGGAGTTTTAACAGATACGCAGTATTTT. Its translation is CASTAGVLTDTQYF.

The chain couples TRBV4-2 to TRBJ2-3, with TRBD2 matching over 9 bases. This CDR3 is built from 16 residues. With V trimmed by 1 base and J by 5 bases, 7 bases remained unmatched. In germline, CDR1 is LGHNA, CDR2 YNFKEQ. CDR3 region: CASSQVRAGGIDTQYF. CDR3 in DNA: TGTGCCAGCAGCCAAGTGCGAGCGGGGGGCATAGATACGCAGTATTTT.

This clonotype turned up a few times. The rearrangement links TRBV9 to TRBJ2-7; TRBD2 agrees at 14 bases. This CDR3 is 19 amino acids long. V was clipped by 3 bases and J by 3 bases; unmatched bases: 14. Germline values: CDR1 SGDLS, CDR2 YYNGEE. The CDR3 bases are TGTGCCAGCAGCGCTGGGACTAGCGGGAGTCGGGGGAGAGTCTACGAGCAGTACTTC. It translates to CASSAGTSGSRGRVYEQYF.

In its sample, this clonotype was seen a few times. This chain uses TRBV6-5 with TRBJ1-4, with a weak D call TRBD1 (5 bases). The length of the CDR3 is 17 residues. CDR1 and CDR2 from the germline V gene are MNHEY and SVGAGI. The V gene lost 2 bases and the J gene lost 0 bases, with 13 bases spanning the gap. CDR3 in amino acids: CASSYGALTATNEKLFF. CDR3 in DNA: TGTGCCAGCAGTTACGGGGCACTAACTGCAACTAATGAAAAACTGTTTTTT.

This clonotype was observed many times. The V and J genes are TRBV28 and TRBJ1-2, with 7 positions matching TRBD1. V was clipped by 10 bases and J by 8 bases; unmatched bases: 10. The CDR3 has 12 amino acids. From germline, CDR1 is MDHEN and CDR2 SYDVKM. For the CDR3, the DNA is TGTGCCACCTCGACAGGGACGAGAGGCTACACCTTC. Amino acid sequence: CATSTGTRGYTF.